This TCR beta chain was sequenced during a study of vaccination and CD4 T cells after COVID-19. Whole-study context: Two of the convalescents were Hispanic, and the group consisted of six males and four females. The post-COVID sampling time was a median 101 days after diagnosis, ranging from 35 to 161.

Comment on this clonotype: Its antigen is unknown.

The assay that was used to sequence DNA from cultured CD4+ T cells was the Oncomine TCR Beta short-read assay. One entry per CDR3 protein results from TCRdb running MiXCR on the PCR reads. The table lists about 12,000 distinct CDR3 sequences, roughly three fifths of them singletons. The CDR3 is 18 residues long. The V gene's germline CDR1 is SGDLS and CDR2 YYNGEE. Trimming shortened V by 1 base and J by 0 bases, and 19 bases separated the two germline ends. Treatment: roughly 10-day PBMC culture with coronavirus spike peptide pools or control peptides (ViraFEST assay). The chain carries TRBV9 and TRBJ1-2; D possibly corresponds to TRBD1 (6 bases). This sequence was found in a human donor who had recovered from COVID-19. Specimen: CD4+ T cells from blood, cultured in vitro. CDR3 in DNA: TGTGCCAGCAGCGTACCCCCCCCCGACAGGTTTGCTAACTATGGCTACACCTTC. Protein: CASSVPPPDRFANYGYTF.